This is a list of T cell receptor beta chains from one sample in a study of radiotherapy plus CTLA-4 blockade in lung cancer. Clones were read by immunoSEQ multiplex PCR, and TCRdb kept only the in-frame ones, dropping some. Of 55,000 to 80,000 clones listed, roughly 91% are singletons. Sample: peripheral blood, taken from a patient treated with radiotherapy plus ipilimumab. All receptors come from a human donor with non-small cell lung cancer that progressed on radiotherapy plus ipilimumab. CDR3s include the opening cysteine and the closing phenylalanine or tryptophan. Fields, in order: D gene, clone size, J gene, V gene, CDR3 DNA, CDR3 protein. D genes are given only for firm matches. A row's size may be missing; if present it is once, few, many or a size class.

D: .
size: .
J: TRBJ1-1
V: TRBV19
DNA: TGTGCCAGTAGTGGTCAATACACTGAAGCTTTCTTT
CDR3: CASSGQYTEAFF

D: .
size: .
J: TRBJ1-4
V: TRBV27
DNA: TGTGCCAGCAGTTTATTTGGGGTTTTGGGTGAAAAACTGTTTTTT
CDR3: CASSLFGVLGEKLFF

D: .
size: .
J: TRBJ2-5
V: TRBV6-1
DNA: TGTGCCAGCAGTGCTCTCGGTCGGCAAGAGACCCAGTACTTC
CDR3: CASSALGRQETQYF

D: .
size: .
J: TRBJ1-2
V: TRBV30
DNA: TGTGCCTGGAGTGTACTTCTCTATGGCTACACCTTC
CDR3: CAWSVLLYGYTF

D: .
size: .
J: TRBJ1-4
V: TRBV5-1
DNA: TGCGCCAGCAGCCCGCGGGGCGATGAAAAACTGTTTTTT
CDR3: CASSPRGDEKLFF

D: .
size: .
J: TRBJ2-3
V: TRBV9
DNA: TGTGCCAGCAGCGTAGGCAGCACTAGCACAGATACGCAGTATTTT
CDR3: CASSVGSTSTDTQYF

D: .
size: once
J: TRBJ2-6
V: TRBV10-3
DNA: TGTGCCATCAGTGGGACACCCGGGGCCAACGTCCTGACTTTC
CDR3: CAISGTPGANVLTF

D: .
size: .
J: TRBJ2-2
V: TRBV28
DNA: TGTGCCAGCCACCATGGCGGGGAGCTGTTTTTT
CDR3: CASHHGGELFF

D: TRBD2
size: .
J: TRBJ2-1
V: TRBV10-3
DNA: TGTGCCATCAGTCCGATGACTAGCGCCAATGAGCAGTTCTTC
CDR3: CAISPMTSANEQFF

D: .
size: .
J: TRBJ2-7
V: TRBV4-2
DNA: TGTGCCAGCAGCCCAAGGGGGGGAGCCTACTACGAGCAGTACTTC
CDR3: CASSPRGGAYYEQYF

D: .
size: .
J: TRBJ1-2
V: TRBV6-6
DNA: TGTGCCAGCAGCCCCGGGGGCGGCTACACCTTC
CDR3: CASSPGGGYTF

D: .
size: .
J: TRBJ1-5
V: TRBV27
DNA: TGTGCCAGCAGTTTATCGATAGAGGGTTCTCAGCCCCAGCATTTT
CDR3: CASSLSIEGSQPQHF

D: .
size: once
J: TRBJ1-2
V: TRBV6-6
DNA: TGTGCCAGCAGTCCAAATAATGGCTACACCTTC
CDR3: CASSPNNGYTF

D: TRBD1
size: .
J: TRBJ2-3
V: TRBV5-1
DNA: TGCGCCAGCAGCCTCGGGACAGCTGGGGATACGCAGTATTTT
CDR3: CASSLGTAGDTQYF

D: .
size: .
J: TRBJ2-7
V: TRBV19
DNA: TGTGCCAGTAGTATAGATGCGCTATACGAGCAGTACTTC
CDR3: CASSIDALYEQYF

D: TRBD1
size: .
J: TRBJ1-5
V: TRBV7-9
DNA: TGTGCCAGCAGCTTAGGAGGGACAGGGGTCGGTCAGCCCCAGCATTTT
CDR3: CASSLGGTGVGQPQHF

D: TRBD1
size: .
J: TRBJ2-2
V: TRBV6-5
DNA: TGTGCCAGCAGTTCCCATAACAGGGGCACCGGGGAGCTGTTTTTT
CDR3: CASSSHNRGTGELFF

D: .
size: .
J: TRBJ2-3
V: TRBV2
DNA: TGTGCCAGCAGTGTAGGGGCAGATACGCAGTATTTT
CDR3: CASSVGADTQYF

D: .
size: .
J: TRBJ2-1
V: TRBV30
DNA: TGTGCCTGGAGAGCCCCTCGGGGCGCAGGCTCCTACAATGAGCAGTTCTTC
CDR3: CAWRAPRGAGSYNEQFF

D: .
size: .
J: TRBJ1-4
V: TRBV30
DNA: TGTGCCTGGAGTGGGGAGGGCAGACTCGAAAAACTGTTTTTT
CDR3: CAWSGEGRLEKLFF

D: .
size: .
J: TRBJ1-2
V: TRBV6-5
DNA: TGTGCCAGCAAGGGACGATACAACTATGGCTACACCTTC
CDR3: CASKGRYNYGYTF

D: TRBD1
size: .
J: TRBJ2-7
V: TRBV27
DNA: TGTGCCAGCAGTTCCCGGACAGGGAACCCCTACGAGCAGTACTTC
CDR3: CASSSRTGNPYEQYF

D: .
size: .
J: TRBJ2-1
V: TRBV6-6
DNA: TGTGCCAGCACCCTCGAAACCGGCTCCTACAATGAGCAGTTCTTC
CDR3: CASTLETGSYNEQFF

D: .
size: .
J: TRBJ2-2
V: TRBV30
DNA: TGTGCCTGGAGTGTACAACAGGGAACCGGGGAGCTGTTTTTT
CDR3: CAWSVQQGTGELFF

D: .
size: .
J: TRBJ2-7
V: TRBV14
DNA: TGTGCCAGCAGCCAACTCCTTACAGGGTCCGCCTACGAGCAGTACTTC
CDR3: CASSQLLTGSAYEQYF

D: .
size: .
J: TRBJ1-4
V: TRBV9
DNA: TGTGCCAGCGCAGGGGATGAAAAACTGTTTTTT
CDR3: CASAGDEKLFF

D: TRBD1
size: .
J: TRBJ2-7
V: TRBV28
DNA: TGTGCCAGCAGCCCTCCGGACAGGGACTACGAGCAGTACTTC
CDR3: CASSPPDRDYEQYF

D: .
size: .
J: TRBJ1-1
V: TRBV7-9
DNA: TGTGCCAGCAGCTTAGGTGTCGAGACTGAAGCTTTCTTT
CDR3: CASSLGVETEAFF

D: .
size: .
J: TRBJ1-2
V: TRBV6-6
DNA: TGTGCCAGCAGGCGGTCGGGGGGCTCCTATGGCTACACCTTC
CDR3: CASRRSGGSYGYTF

D: .
size: .
J: TRBJ2-2
V: TRBV6-1
DNA: TGTGCCAGCAGCGTGACGGTCACCGGGGAGCTGTTTTTT
CDR3: CASSVTVTGELFF

D: .
size: few
J: TRBJ1-6
V: TRBV4-1
DNA: TGCGCCAGCAGCCAAGATTTGCGTTCACCCCTCCACTTT
CDR3: CASSQDLRSPLHF

D: .
size: .
J: TRBJ1-1
V: TRBV15
DNA: TGTGCCACCAGCAGCTCGACAGGGAACACTGAAGCTTTCTTT
CDR3: CATSSSTGNTEAFF

D: .
size: .
J: TRBJ1-5
V: TRBV30
DNA: TGTGCCTGCAAAGTTAGCAATCAGCCCCAGCATTTT
CDR3: CACKVSNQPQHF

D: .
size: .
J: TRBJ1-2
V: TRBV30
DNA: TGTGCCTGGAGTCCAAGTTTAGTGCTTTATGGCTACACCTTC
CDR3: CAWSPSLVLYGYTF

D: TRBD2
size: .
J: TRBJ2-7
V: TRBV5-1
DNA: TGCGCCAGCAGCGCACTAGCGGGAGGGCCCAACGAGCAGTACTTC
CDR3: CASSALAGGPNEQYF

D: TRBD2
size: .
J: TRBJ2-7
V: TRBV6-1
DNA: TGTGCCAGCAGTCGTGGACTAGCGTATACATACGAGCAGTACTTC
CDR3: CASSRGLAYTYEQYF

D: .
size: .
J: TRBJ2-5
V: TRBV6-5
DNA: TGTGCCAGCACGTTAACCCTGGAGACCCAGTACTTC
CDR3: CASTLTLETQYF

D: TRBD1
size: once
J: TRBJ1-2
V: TRBV5-4
DNA: TGTGCCAGCAGCCCGGACAGGGTCGGCTACACCTTC
CDR3: CASSPDRVGYTF

D: TRBD1
size: .
J: TRBJ1-4
V: TRBV5-6
DNA: TGTGCCAGCAGCTTAAAGGGGACAGGTTCAGATGAAAAACTGTTTTTT
CDR3: CASSLKGTGSDEKLFF

D: TRBD2
size: .
J: TRBJ2-5
V: TRBV6-1
DNA: TGTGCCAGCTCACTAGCGGGAGAGACCCAGTACTTC
CDR3: CASSLAGETQYF

D: .
size: .
J: TRBJ2-5
V: TRBV5-6
DNA: TGTGCCAGCAGCCTCCGGGACGGAGAGACCCAGTACTTC
CDR3: CASSLRDGETQYF

D: .
size: .
J: TRBJ2-5
V: TRBV6-1
DNA: TGTGCCAGCAGTGAATCTGGCAAGCAGACCCAGTACTTC
CDR3: CASSESGKQTQYF

D: .
size: .
J: TRBJ1-5
V: TRBV6-6
DNA: TGTGCCAGCACCGCGAAAAGCAATCAGCCCCAGCATTTT
CDR3: CASTAKSNQPQHF

D: TRBD2
size: .
J: TRBJ2-3
V: TRBV9
DNA: TGTGCCAGCAGCGCCCCGACTAGCGGGACGACAGATACGCAGTATTTT
CDR3: CASSAPTSGTTDTQYF

D: .
size: .
J: TRBJ2-1
V: TRBV6-6
DNA: TGTGCCAGCAGCCGCACGGCGGAGTCCTACAATGAGCAGTTCTTC
CDR3: CASSRTAESYNEQFF